This T cell receptor beta chain appears in the sequencing data of a study of CDR3 diversity in severe acne. Trimming at V came to 3 bases and at J to 1 base, leaving 4 bases not matched to a gene. This CDR3 comprises 17 residues. Germline values: CDR1 WNHNN, CDR2 SYGVQD (reference sequence). TCRdb re-called the PCR reads with MiXCR, one entry per CDR3 protein. This sample has about 85,000 distinct CDR3 sequences; over 45% occur once, and the top ten carry about 9.4%. This clonotype was found many times. The source of this sequence is a male donor in good health, serving as a control. The sequenced sample consisted of blood. This chain uses TRBV10-1 with TRBJ2-3; TRBD2 matches at 13 bases. The CDR3 region has the DNA TGCGCCAGCAGTGACCAAACTAGCGGGAGGGGCACAGATACGCAGTATTTT. Translated, it gives CASSDQTSGRGTDTQYF.